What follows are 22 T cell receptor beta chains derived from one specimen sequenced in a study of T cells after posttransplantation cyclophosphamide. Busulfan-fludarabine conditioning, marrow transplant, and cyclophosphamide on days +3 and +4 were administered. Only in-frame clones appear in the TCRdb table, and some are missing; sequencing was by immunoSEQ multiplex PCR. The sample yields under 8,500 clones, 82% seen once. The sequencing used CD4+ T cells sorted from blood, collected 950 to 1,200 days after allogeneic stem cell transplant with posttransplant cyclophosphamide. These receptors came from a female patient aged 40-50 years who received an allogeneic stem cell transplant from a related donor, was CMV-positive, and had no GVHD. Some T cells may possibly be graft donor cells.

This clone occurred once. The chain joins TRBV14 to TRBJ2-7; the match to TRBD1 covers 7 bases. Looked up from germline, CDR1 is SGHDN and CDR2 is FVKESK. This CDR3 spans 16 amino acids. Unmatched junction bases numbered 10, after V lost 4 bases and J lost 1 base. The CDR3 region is CASSRLRQGPSYEQYF. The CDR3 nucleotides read TGTGCCAGCAGCCGCTTACGACAGGGACCTTCCTACGAGCAGTACTTC.

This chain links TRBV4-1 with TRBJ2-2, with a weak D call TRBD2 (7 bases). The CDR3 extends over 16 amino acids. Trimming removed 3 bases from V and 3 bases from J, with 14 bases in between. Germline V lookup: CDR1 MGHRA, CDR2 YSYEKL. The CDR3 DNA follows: TGCGCCAGCAGCCAGAGGGGGGGCAGGGACACCGGGGAGCTGTTTTTT. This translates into CASSQRGGRDTGELFF.

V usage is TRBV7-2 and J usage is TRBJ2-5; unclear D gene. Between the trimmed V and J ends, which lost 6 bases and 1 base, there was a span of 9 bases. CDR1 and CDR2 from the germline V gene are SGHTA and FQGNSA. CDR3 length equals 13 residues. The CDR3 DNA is TGTGCCAGCAGTGTCTCGGTCCAAGAGACCCAGTACTTC. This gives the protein CASSVSVQETQYF.

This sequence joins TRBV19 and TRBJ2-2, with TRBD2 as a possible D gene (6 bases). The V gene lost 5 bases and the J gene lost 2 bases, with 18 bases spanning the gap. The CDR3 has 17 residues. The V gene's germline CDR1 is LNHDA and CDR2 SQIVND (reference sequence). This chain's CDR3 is CASSGRWNGGNTGELFF. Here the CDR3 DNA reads TGTGCCAGTAGTGGTCGATGGAACGGGGGAAACACCGGGGAGCTGTTTTTT.

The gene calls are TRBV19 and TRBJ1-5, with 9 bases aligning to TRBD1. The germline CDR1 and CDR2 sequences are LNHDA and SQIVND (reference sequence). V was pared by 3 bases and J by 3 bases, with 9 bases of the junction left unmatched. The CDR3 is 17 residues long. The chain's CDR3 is CASSIKGTGFINQPQHF. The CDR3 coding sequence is TGTGCCAGTAGTATCAAGGGGACAGGGTTTATCAATCAGCCCCAGCATTTT.

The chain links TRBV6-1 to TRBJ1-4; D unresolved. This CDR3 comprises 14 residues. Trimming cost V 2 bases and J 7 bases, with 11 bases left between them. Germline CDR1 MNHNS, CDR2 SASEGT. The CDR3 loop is CASSETLSGEKLFF. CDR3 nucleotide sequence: TGTGCCAGCAGTGAAACCTTGTCGGGTGAAAAACTGTTTTTT.

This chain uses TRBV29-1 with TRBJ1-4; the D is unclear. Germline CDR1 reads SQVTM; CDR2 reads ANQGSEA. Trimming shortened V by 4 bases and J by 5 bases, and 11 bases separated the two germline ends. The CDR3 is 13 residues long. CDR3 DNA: TGCAGCGTTGGACCCGGGGTCAATGAAAAACTGTTTTTT. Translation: CSVGPGVNEKLFF.

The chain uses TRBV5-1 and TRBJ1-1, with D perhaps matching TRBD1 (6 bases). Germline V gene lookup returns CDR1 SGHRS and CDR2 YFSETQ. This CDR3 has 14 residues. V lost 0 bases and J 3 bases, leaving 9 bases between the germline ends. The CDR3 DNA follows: TGCGCCAGCAGCTTGGCTGGACAGTACACTGAAGCTTTCTTT. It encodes CASSLAGQYTEAFF.

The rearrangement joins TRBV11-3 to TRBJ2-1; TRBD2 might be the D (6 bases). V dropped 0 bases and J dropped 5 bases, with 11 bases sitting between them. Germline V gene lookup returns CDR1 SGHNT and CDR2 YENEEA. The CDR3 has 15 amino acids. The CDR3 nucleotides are TGTGCCAGCAGCTTAGATGGGACTGCAAACAATGAGCAGTTCTTC. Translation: CASSLDGTANNEQFF.

The CDR3 is CASSEARRPGQGVQPQHF. For the CDR3, the DNA is TGTGCCAGCAGTGAAGCGAGGAGACCGGGACAGGGAGTGCAGCCCCAGCATTTT. This sequence joins TRBV6-1 and TRBJ1-5; 9 bases match TRBD1. CDR3 size: 18 residues. Germline-derived CDR1 and CDR2 are MNHNS and SASEGT. The J segment lost 7 bases and the V segment lost 0 bases, leaving 13 bases of the junction unmatched.

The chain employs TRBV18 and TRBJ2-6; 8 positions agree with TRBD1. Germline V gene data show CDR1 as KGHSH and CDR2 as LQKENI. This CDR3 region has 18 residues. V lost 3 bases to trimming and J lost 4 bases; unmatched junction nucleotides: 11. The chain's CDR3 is CASSPRPTGVSGANVLTF. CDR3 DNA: TGTGCCAGCTCACCCCGACCGACAGGGGTGTCGGGGGCCAACGTCCTGACTTTC.

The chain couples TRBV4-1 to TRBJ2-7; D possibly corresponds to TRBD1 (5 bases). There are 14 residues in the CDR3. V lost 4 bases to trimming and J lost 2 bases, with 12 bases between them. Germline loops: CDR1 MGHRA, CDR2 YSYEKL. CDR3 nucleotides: TGCGCCAGCAGCCTCTCCTTGGGGCCCTACGAGCAGTACTTC. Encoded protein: CASSLSLGPYEQYF.

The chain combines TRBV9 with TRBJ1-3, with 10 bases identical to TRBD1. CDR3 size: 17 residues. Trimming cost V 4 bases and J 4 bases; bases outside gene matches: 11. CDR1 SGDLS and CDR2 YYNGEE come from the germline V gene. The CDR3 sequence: CASSPHTTGGEGNTIYF. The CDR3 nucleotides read TGTGCCAGCAGCCCCCACACGACAGGGGGCGAAGGAAACACCATATATTTT. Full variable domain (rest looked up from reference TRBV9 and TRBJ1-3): DSGVTQTPKHLITATGQRVTLRCSPRSGDLSVYWYQQSLDQGLQFLIQYYNGEERAKGNILERFSAQQFPDLHSELNLSSLELGDSALYFCASSPHTTGGEGNTIYFGEGSWLTVV.

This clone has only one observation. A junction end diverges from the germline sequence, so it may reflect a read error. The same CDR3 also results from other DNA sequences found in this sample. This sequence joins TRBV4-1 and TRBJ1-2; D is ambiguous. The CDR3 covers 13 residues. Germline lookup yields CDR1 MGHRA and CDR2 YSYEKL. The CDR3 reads CASSQVRNYGYTF. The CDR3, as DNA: TGCGCCAGCAGCCAAGTGAGGAACTATGGCTATACCTTC.

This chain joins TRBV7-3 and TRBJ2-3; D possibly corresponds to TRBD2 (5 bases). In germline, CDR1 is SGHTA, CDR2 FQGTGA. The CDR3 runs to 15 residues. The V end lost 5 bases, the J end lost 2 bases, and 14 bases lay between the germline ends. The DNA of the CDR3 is TGTGCCAGCAGCCCCACGGGGAGTTTCACAGATACGCAGTATTTT. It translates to CASSPTGSFTDTQYF.

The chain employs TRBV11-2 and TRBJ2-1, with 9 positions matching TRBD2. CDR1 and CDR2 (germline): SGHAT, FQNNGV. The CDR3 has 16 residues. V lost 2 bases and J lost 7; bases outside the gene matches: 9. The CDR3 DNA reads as TGTGCCAGCAGCTTAAGGCGCGGGGCGGGGGGGAATGAGCAGTTCTTC. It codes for CASSLRRGAGGNEQFF.

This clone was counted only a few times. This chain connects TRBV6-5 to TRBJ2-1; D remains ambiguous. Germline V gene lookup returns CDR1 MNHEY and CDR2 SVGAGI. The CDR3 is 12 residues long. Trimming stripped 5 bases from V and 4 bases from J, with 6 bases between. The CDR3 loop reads CASSRGYNEQFF. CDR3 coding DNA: TGTGCCAGCAGTAGAGGTTACAATGAGCAGTTCTTC.

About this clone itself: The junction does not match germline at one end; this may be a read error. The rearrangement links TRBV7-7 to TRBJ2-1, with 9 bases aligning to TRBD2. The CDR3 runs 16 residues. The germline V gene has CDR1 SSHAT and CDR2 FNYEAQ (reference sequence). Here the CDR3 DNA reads TGTGCTAGCAGCCTCCGGGTGGCGGGGGGGGGCAATGAGCAGTTCTTC. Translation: CASSLRVAGGGNEQFF.

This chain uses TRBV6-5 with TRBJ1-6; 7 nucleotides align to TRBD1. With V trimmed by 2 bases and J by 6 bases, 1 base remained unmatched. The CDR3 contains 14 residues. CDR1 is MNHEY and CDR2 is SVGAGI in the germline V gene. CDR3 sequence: CASSYRDSNSPLHF. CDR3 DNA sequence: TGTGCCAGCAGTTACCGGGACAGTAATTCACCCCTCCACTTT.

The CDR3 DNA sequence: TGCGCCAGCAGCTTGGAACAGGGATTCTACGAGCAGTACTTC. It yields the protein CASSLEQGFYEQYF. The chain is built from TRBV5-1 and TRBJ2-7; possibly TRBD1 for D (6 bases). Germline loops: CDR1 SGHRS, CDR2 YFSETQ. This CDR3 is built from 14 residues. V was pared by 0 bases and J by 3 bases, with 10 bases between.

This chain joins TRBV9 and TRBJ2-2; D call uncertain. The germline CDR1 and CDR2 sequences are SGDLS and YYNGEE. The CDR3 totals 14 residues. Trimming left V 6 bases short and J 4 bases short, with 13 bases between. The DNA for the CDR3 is TGTGCCAGCAAGCGTAGCCTTTCCACCGGGGAGCTGTTTTTT. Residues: CASKRSLSTGELFF.

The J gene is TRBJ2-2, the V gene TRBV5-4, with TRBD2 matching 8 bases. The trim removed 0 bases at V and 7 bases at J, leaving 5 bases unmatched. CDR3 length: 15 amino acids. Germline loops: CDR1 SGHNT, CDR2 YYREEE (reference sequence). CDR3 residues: CASSLAGGLVGELFF. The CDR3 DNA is TGTGCCAGCAGCTTGGCGGGGGGGCTGGTCGGGGAGCTGTTTTTT.